Sequencing of this TCR beta chain was carried out in a study of OX40 agonist ivuxolimab in advanced cancers. In the study overall: Enrolled patients in dose escalation had cancers that were hepatocellular carcinoma, melanoma, renal cell or head and neck cancer. With a range of roughly 20 to 90, age averaged about 58 years, and about 82% were male. Study-wide results and limits: Among the least clonally expanded were partial responders at 0.1-3.0 mg/kg.

The CDR3 extends over 14 amino acids. With V trimmed by 2 bases and J by 2 bases, 2 bases remained unmatched. Germline assignment: CDR1 MNHEY and CDR2 SMNVEV (reference sequence). Of note for this clone: The antigen is undetermined.

At baseline, cycle 4 day 1, and cycle 7 day 1, blood was sampled. Some clones are missing from TCRdb's copy, which holds only in-frame ones; the method was immunoSEQ multiplex PCR. The sample includes about 26,000 clones, approximately 90% of them seen just once. V and J are TRBV27 and TRBJ2-7, with 8 bases matching TRBD1. This TCR came from an adult with an advanced solid tumor such as melanoma, head and neck, liver or kidney cancer. The specimen comprised CD4+ or CD8+ T cells sorted from blood, sampled in a trial of the OX40 agonist ivuxolimab. CDR3: CASSLGQGAYEQYF. Written as DNA, the CDR3 is TGTGCCAGCAGTTTAGGACAGGGAGCCTACGAGCAGTACTTC.